A single sample is the source of the 10 T cell receptor beta chains below, sequenced in a study of Ad26.COV2.S vaccination and SARS-CoV-2 variants. This sample's treatment: about 20 received Ad26.COV2.S at low or high dose, single or two shots; a few received placebo; per-sample allocation not given. Each sample was drawn 63 days after the first injection (of vaccine or placebo). Only in-frame clones appear in the TCRdb table, and some are missing; sequencing was by immunoSEQ multiplex PCR. The sample lists a few hundred thousand clones, roughly 88% occurring once. Sequenced here: peripheral blood, sampled in a trial of Ad26.COV2.S vaccine versus placebo. All receptors come from a person aged 18 to 59 who received the Ad26.COV2.S COVID-19 vaccine or a placebo.

The V call is TRBV5-1, the J call TRBJ2-3; D is unclear. CDR1 is SGHRS and CDR2 is YFSETQ in the germline V gene. Trimming shortened V by 1 base and J by 5 bases, and 8 bases separated the two germline ends. The CDR3 has 13 amino acids. CDR3 sequence: CASSLSSRDTQYF. CDR3 sequence (DNA): TGCGCCAGCAGCTTGAGCTCTCGAGATACGCAGTATTTT.

This clone was seen just once. The chain recombines TRBV7-9 with TRBJ2-5; TRBD1 matches at 12 bases. From germline, CDR1 is SEHNR and CDR2 FQNEAQ (reference sequence). The V segment lost 5 bases and the J segment 4 bases; nucleotides outside the gene matches: 8. This CDR3 contains 16 residues. CDR3 nucleotides: TGTGCCAGCAGCCTTTCTGGGACAGGGGGCGGAGAGACCCAGTACTTC. It yields the protein CASSLSGTGGGETQYF.

This chain uses TRBV19 with TRBJ2-7, with 10 bases matching TRBD2. Germline V CDR1 and CDR2: LNHDA, SQIVND (reference sequence). The V gene end was trimmed by 6 bases and the J gene end by 3 bases; junction bases not matched to a gene: 5. The CDR3 loop spans 14 amino acids. As DNA, the CDR3 is TGTGCCAGTAGCCCTGGACTAGCGGACTACGAGCAGTACTTC. As protein: CASSPGLADYEQYF.

The rearrangement joins TRBV15 to TRBJ2-5; TRBD1 aligns across 9 bases. The CDR3 covers 16 residues. V lost 0 bases to trimming and J lost 8 bases; unmatched junction nucleotides: 10. Germline V lookup: CDR1 LNHNV, CDR2 YYDKDF (reference sequence). The CDR3 protein is CATSRDQRRQGETQYF. The CDR3 DNA sequence: TGTGCCACCAGCAGAGATCAGAGGCGACAGGGGGAAACCCAGTACTTC.

The chain is built from TRBV18 and TRBJ2-3; 8 bases align to TRBD1. CDR1 and CDR2 from the germline V gene are KGHSH and LQKENI. This CDR3 has 17 residues. The V and J ends lost 4 bases and 2 bases, in that order; junction bases with no gene match: 11. CDR3: CASSLTRDRHNTDTQYF. In DNA, the CDR3 is TGTGCCAGCTCACTGACCCGGGACAGGCATAACACAGATACGCAGTATTTT.

This clone has more than one count but fewer than ten. CDR3 sequence: CASSVGSWEQETQYF. The CDR3 nucleotides are TGTGCCAGCAGCGTAGGTTCCTGGGAGCAAGAGACCCAGTACTTC. V gene TRBV9 combines with J gene TRBJ2-5; tentative D call: TRBD2 (5 bases). The CDR3 covers 15 residues. Trimming removed 0 bases at V and 2 bases at J, with 11 bases between. The germline gives CDR1 SGDLS, CDR2 YYNGEE.

The chain has TRBV9 and TRBJ1-2, with no clear D. The CDR3 is 13 amino acids. Germline CDR1 SGDLS, CDR2 YYNGEE. The ends were cut back, 0 bases at V and 7 bases at J, with 10 bases in the middle. CDR3 DNA: TGTGCCAGCAGCGTAGATGGGTTGTCTGGCTACACCTTC. It is translated as CASSVDGLSGYTF.

The CDR3 loop reads CASSQRDSGANVLTF. CDR3 nucleotides: TGTGCCAGCAGCCAGAGGGATTCCGGGGCCAACGTCCTGACTTTC. This rearrangement joins TRBV5-4 to TRBJ2-6; possibly TRBD2 for D (5 bases). V was clipped by 4 bases and J by 4 bases, with 12 bases between them. The CDR3 covers 15 residues. Per germline, CDR1 SGHNT and CDR2 YYREEE (reference sequence).

The rearrangement uses TRBV28 and TRBJ2-7; 7 positions agree with TRBD1. CDR1 MDHEN and CDR2 SYDVKM come from the germline V gene. There are 13 residues in the CDR3. J was trimmed by 2 bases and V by 10 bases; bases with no gene match: 8. CDR3 sequence: CAISDREPYEQYF. In DNA, the CDR3 is TGTGCCATTTCTGACAGGGAACCCTACGAGCAGTACTTC.

The chain employs TRBV28 and TRBJ2-7; 9 positions agree with TRBD1. The CDR3 consists of 15 residues. Germline V lookup: CDR1 MDHEN, CDR2 SYDVKM. With 2 bases clipped from V and 3 bases from J, the junction kept 5 bases outside the gene matches. The CDR3 sequence is CASSLPGTGRYEQYF. DNA for the CDR3: TGTGCCAGCAGTTTACCCGGGACAGGGCGCTACGAGCAGTACTTC. Variable domain in full (rest from reference TRBV28 and TRBJ2-7): DVKVTQSSRYLVKRTGEKVFLECVQDMDHENMFWYRQDPGLGLRLIYFSYDVKMKEKGDIPEGYSVSREKKERFSLILESASTNQTSMYLCASSLPGTGRYEQYFGPGTRLTVT.